Presented here are 23 T cell receptor beta chains from one specimen sequenced in a study of cytomegalovirus exposure and HLA in healthy donors. In the PCR, 60 Vbeta and 13 Jbeta primers were used. Data came from immunoSEQ multiplex PCR; TCRdb stores just in-frame clones and leaves some out. Of 200,000 to 250,000 clones listed, 70% to 85% are singletons. The specimen sequenced was PBMCs. The receptors originated from a man aged 45-60 years in good health and CMV-seronegative.

This chain links TRBV5-1 with TRBJ2-5; 8 bases are shared with TRBD2. CDR1 is SGHRS, CDR2 YFSETQ, per germline. This CDR3 spans 17 amino acids. Trimming took 1 base from V and 4 from J; bases not matched to a gene: 12. DNA for the CDR3: TGCGCCAGCAGCTTGAGTGAAGCCGGGAGGGCCGGAGAGACCCAGTACTTC. It yields the protein CASSLSEAGRAGETQYF.

The rearrangement joins TRBV25-1 to TRBJ2-7; no reliable D call. The CDR3 length is 11 residues. Germline CDR1 reads MGHDK; CDR2 reads SYGVNS. Trimming pared 0 bases from V and 6 bases from J, leaving 3 bases between. CDR3 nucleotides: TGTGCCAGCAGTGAATATATCGAGCAGTACTTC. Translating gives CASSEYIEQYF.

This clone came up once. The rearrangement links TRBV5-6 to TRBJ2-7, with 10 bases lining up with TRBD2. Germline CDR1 and CDR2: SGHDT and YYEEEE. With 1 base clipped from V and 6 bases from J, the junction kept 4 bases outside the gene matches. The CDR3 length is 14 residues. CDR3 in amino acids: CASSLLAGVSEQYF. The CDR3 DNA sequence: TGTGCCAGCAGCTTGCTAGCGGGAGTAAGCGAGCAGTACTTC. Supplemented by reference TRBV5-6 and TRBJ2-7, the full variable domain reads DAGVTQSPTHLIKTRGQQVTLRCSPKSGHDTVSWYQQALGQGPQFIFQYYEEEERQRGNFPDRFSGHQFPNYSSELNVNALLLGDSALYLCASSLLAGVSEQYFGPGTRLTVT.

This sequence joins TRBV28 and TRBJ1-1; TRBD1 agrees at 7 bases. The CDR3 extends over 13 amino acids. Germline V gene data show CDR1 as MDHEN and CDR2 as SYDVKM. With 5 bases clipped from V and 5 bases from J, the junction kept 5 bases outside the gene matches. In DNA, the CDR3 is TGTGCCAGCAGTCGACAGGGCTTTACTGAAGCTTTCTTT. Amino acids: CASSRQGFTEAFF. The full variable domain, its missing parts supplied by reference TRBV28 and TRBJ1-1, is DVKVTQSSRYLVKRTGEKVFLECVQDMDHENMFWYRQDPGLGLRLIYFSYDVKMKEKGDIPEGYSVSREKKERFSLILESASTNQTSMYLCASSRQGFTEAFFGQGTRLTVV.

The genes are TRBV27 and TRBJ2-2; the D gene is possibly TRBD2 (6 bases). Germline V gene sequence: CDR1 MNHEY, CDR2 SMNVEV (reference sequence). The CDR3 spans 13 residues. Trimming removed 6 bases from V and 4 bases from J, with 9 bases in between. The CDR3 loop is CASRGGFTGELFF. For the CDR3, the DNA is TGTGCCAGCAGGGGGGGTTTCACCGGGGAGCTGTTTTTT.

CDR3 bases: TGTGCCAGCAGCCTGGCGCCACGGGGTCGGGGATACTCCTACGAGCAGTACTTC. Translated, it gives CASSLAPRGRGYSYEQYF. The genes are TRBV14 and TRBJ2-5, with a weak D call TRBD2 (5 bases). The J call could be wrong; TRBJ2-7 is a better fit for the DNA end. CDR1 SGHDN and CDR2 FVKESK come from the germline V gene. The CDR3 is 18 residues long.

The sample holds a few counts of this clone. V usage is TRBV6-5 and J usage is TRBJ2-1; a possible D gene is TRBD2 (6 bases). The germline CDR1 and CDR2 sequences are MNHEY and SVGAGI. This CDR3 has 15 residues. Trimming cost V 10 bases and J 1 base, with 17 bases left between them. The CDR3 sequence: CATSIFGGSYNEQFF. The CDR3 region has the DNA TGTGCCACCTCCATTTTTGGGGGGTCCTACAATGAGCAGTTCTTC.

This clone was seen just once. V is TRBV18 and J is TRBJ2-1, with 9 nucleotides matching TRBD2. Germline CDR1 reads KGHSH; CDR2 reads LQKENI. The CDR3 runs 16 residues. V lost 3 bases to trimming and J lost 1 base; unmatched junction nucleotides: 4. The CDR3: CASSPPAGGSYNEQFF. The CDR3, as DNA: TGTGCCAGCTCACCCCCGGCGGGAGGGTCCTACAATGAGCAGTTCTTC. Together with reference TRBV18 and TRBJ2-1, the CDR3 gives the full variable domain: NAGVMQNPRHLVRRRGQEARLRCSPMKGHSHVYWYRQLPEEGLKFMVYLQKENIIDESGMPKERFSAEFPKEGPSILRIQQVVRGDSAAYFCASSPPAGGSYNEQFFGPGTRLTVL.

This rearrangement joins TRBV18 to TRBJ1-4; 7 nucleotides match TRBD1. Germline CDR1 is KGHSH and CDR2 is LQKENI. The length of the CDR3 is 15 residues. The J segment lost 2 bases and the V segment lost 4 bases, leaving 4 bases of the junction unmatched. CDR3: CASSQIRGTNEKLFF. As DNA, the CDR3 is TGTGCCAGCTCACAGATCAGGGGGACTAATGAAAAACTGTTTTTT.

The genes are TRBV4-2 and TRBJ2-5, with a possible D match to TRBD2 (6 bases). CDR3 length: 16 residues. V gave up 4 bases and J gave up 0 bases, with 15 bases separating them. Germline CDR1 is LGHNA and CDR2 is YNFKEQ. Here the CDR3 reads CASSPHSLADQETQYF. The CDR3, as DNA: TGTGCCAGCAGCCCCCATTCCTTAGCGGACCAAGAGACCCAGTACTTC.

This chain connects TRBV5-4 to TRBJ2-1, with D possibly matching TRBD1 (6 bases). The germline V gene has CDR1 SGHNT and CDR2 YYREEE (reference sequence). Trimming pared 9 bases from V and 10 bases from J, leaving 20 bases between. The CDR3 is made up of 13 amino acids. The CDR3 spells CATFSPGTREQFF. CDR3 DNA: TGTGCCACCTTTTCACCAGGGACACGCGAGCAGTTCTTC.

This clone turned up a few times. The chain links TRBV27 to TRBJ1-5; possible D gene TRBD1, 6 bases. There are 15 residues in the CDR3. Trimming removed 3 bases at V and 2 bases at J, with 11 bases between. Looked up from germline, CDR1 is MNHEY and CDR2 is SMNVEV (reference sequence). CDR3 coding DNA: TGTGCCAGCAGTTTGAGGGGGTTCGGCAATCAGCCCCAGCATTTT. Its translation: CASSLRGFGNQPQHF.

The gene calls are TRBV7-9 and TRBJ2-7, with 12 bases that match TRBD1. Germline V CDR1 and CDR2: SEHNR, FQNEAQ (reference sequence). The CDR3 covers 15 residues. With V trimmed by 3 bases and J by 7 bases, 7 bases remained unmatched. The CDR3 sequence: CASSFSGQGAGEQYF. CDR3 sequence (DNA): TGTGCCAGCAGCTTTTCGGGACAGGGGGCGGGGGAGCAGTACTTC.

The V and J genes are TRBV19 and TRBJ2-2, with a weak D call TRBD1 (5 bases). Germline-derived CDR1 and CDR2 are LNHDA and SQIVND (reference sequence). CDR3 length equals 15 residues. Trimming pared 10 bases from V and 0 bases from J, leaving 15 bases between. The CDR3 protein is CAIRKGSANTGELFF. The CDR3 DNA follows: TGTGCCATCAGGAAGGGGTCCGCGAACACCGGGGAGCTGTTTTTT.

This clone was seen just once. The rearrangement joins TRBV2 to TRBJ2-1; weak D call: TRBD1 (6 bases). Germline V gives CDR1 SNHLY, CDR2 FYNNEI. The CDR3 contains 15 residues. Deletions cut 7 bases from V and 0 bases from J, with 13 bases between. The CDR3 bases are TGTGCCAGCACCGCGGACAGATCCTCCTACAATGAGCAGTTCTTC. Translation: CASTADRSSYNEQFF.

CDR3 sequence reads: CASSPDSNYGYTF. Here the CDR3 DNA reads TGTGCCAGCAGTCCGGACAGTAACTATGGCTACACCTTC. The chain combines TRBV9 with TRBJ1-2, with D possibly TRBD1 on 6 matching bases. Germline lookup yields CDR1 SGDLS and CDR2 YYNGEE. V lost 5 bases, J lost 1 base, and 9 bases lay in between. The CDR3 extends over 13 amino acids. The variable domain in full, completed from reference TRBV9 and TRBJ1-2, reads DSGVTQTPKHLITATGQRVTLRCSPRSGDLSVYWYQQSLDQGLQFLIQYYNGEERAKGNILERFSAQQFPDLHSELNLSSLELGDSALYFCASSPDSNYGYTFGSGTRLTVV.

This clone was detected only once. This chain uses TRBV11-1 with TRBJ2-7, with 10 bases that match TRBD1. The CDR3 loop spans 15 amino acids. J was trimmed by 4 bases and V by 4 bases; bases with no gene match: 7. Germline CDR1 and CDR2: SGHAT and FQDESV (reference sequence). Here the CDR3 reads CASSSRDRGQYEQYF. CDR3 nucleotides: TGTGCCAGCAGCTCCCGGGACAGGGGTCAGTACGAGCAGTACTTC.

This chain joins TRBV29-1 and TRBJ2-1; TRBD2 agrees at 7 bases. From germline, CDR1 is SQVTM and CDR2 ANQGSEA. The CDR3 is 14 amino acids. The ends lost 4 bases at V and 3 bases at J; junction bases unmatched: 6. The CDR3 loop reads CSVVWREYYNEQFF. The CDR3 nucleotides read TGCAGCGTTGTTTGGCGGGAGTACTACAATGAGCAGTTCTTC.

The V gene is TRBV29-1, the J gene TRBJ1-1, with D unclear. The V and J ends lost 3 bases and 11 bases respectively, with 4 bases between them. Germline assignment: CDR1 SQVTM and CDR2 ANQGSEA. This CDR3 spans 8 amino acids. The CDR3 nucleotides read TGCAGCGTTGATAATGCTTTCTTT. It translates to CSVDNAFF.

This clone was detected only once. The gene calls are TRBV28 and TRBJ1-2; D possibly corresponds to TRBD1 (5 bases). V dropped 5 bases and J dropped 5 bases, with 12 bases sitting between them. CDR3 size: 13 residues. Germline loops: CDR1 MDHEN, CDR2 SYDVKM. CDR3 in DNA: TGTGCCAGCAGTCTAGTACAGGAGTATGGCTACACCTTC. This gives the protein CASSLVQEYGYTF.

The chain links TRBV7-3 to TRBJ2-2; 7 bases fit TRBD2. The CDR3 has 15 amino acids. Germline values: CDR1 SGHTA, CDR2 FQGTGA. With 0 bases clipped from V and 6 bases from J, the junction kept 4 bases outside the gene matches. The CDR3 sequence is CASSLTGGTSGELFF. CDR3 nucleotides: TGTGCCAGCAGCTTAACGGGAGGGACGTCCGGGGAGCTGTTTTTT. The variable domain in full, completed from reference TRBV7-3 and TRBJ2-2, reads GAGVSQTPSNKVTEKGKYVELRCDPISGHTALYWYRQSLGQGPEFLIYFQGTGAADDSGLPNDRFFAVRPEGSVSTLKIQRTERGDSAVYLCASSLTGGTSGELFFGEGSRLTVL.

This clone occurred a few times. This chain joins TRBV6-5 and TRBJ2-5; 10 nucleotides agree with TRBD2. The CDR3 length is 15 residues. Germline lookup yields CDR1 MNHEY and CDR2 SVGAGI. V was pared by 6 bases and J by 5 bases, with 9 bases of the junction left unmatched. In DNA form, the CDR3 reads TGTGCCAGCAGCTTGCAAGGACTAGCGGTGGAGACCCAGTACTTC. Residues: CASSLQGLAVETQYF.

The CDR3 reads CASSGGGPSGANVLTF. In DNA form, the CDR3 reads TGTGCCAGCTCGGGGGGAGGGCCATCTGGGGCCAACGTCCTGACTTTC. The V gene is TRBV28, the J gene TRBJ2-6; 7 bases are shared with TRBD2. Germline-derived CDR1 and CDR2 are MDHEN and SYDVKM. V shed 8 bases and J 1 base; nucleotides not matched to a gene: 8. The CDR3 has 16 amino acids.